This T cell receptor beta chain was identified in a study of blood T cell repertoires in COVID-19. Looking at the study overall: COVID-19 samples, acute and convalescent, were from the United States, Italy and Spain.

With V trimmed by 0 bases and J by 5 bases, 6 bases remained unmatched. Germline V gene sequence: CDR1 SGHRS, CDR2 YFSETQ. The CDR3 length is 15 residues. Sequencing used immunoSEQ multiplex PCR; TCRdb keeps in-frame clones, though not all of them. The table lists more than 200,000 clones, 70% to 90% of them singletons, with about 7.2% in the top ten. This clone was seen a few times. The sample consisted of PBMCs or T cells enriched from blood (not recorded which). The chain recombines TRBV5-1 with TRBJ2-7; TRBD2 aligns across 9 bases. The receptor comes from a woman aged 40 to 50 with acute COVID-19. CDR3 sequence: CASSLEVAGAHEQYF. The CDR3 region has the DNA TGCGCCAGCAGCTTGGAAGTAGCGGGGGCCCACGAGCAGTACTTC. Looking up the rest from reference TRBV5-1 and TRBJ2-7 gives the full variable domain: KAGVTQTPRYLIKTRGQQVTLSCSPISGHRSVSWYQQTPGQGLQFLFEYFSETQRNKGNFPGRFSGRQFSNSRSEMNVSTLELGDSALYLCASSLEVAGAHEQYFGPGTRLTVT.